These 20 T cell receptor beta chains came from one sample sequenced in a study of blood T cell repertoires in COVID-19. The method was immunoSEQ multiplex PCR; TCRdb's version includes in-frame clones alone and lacks a portion of them. The repertoire holds approximately 220,000 clones, with 87% as singletons. The sequenced sample was PBMCs or T cells enriched from blood (not recorded which). These receptors all stem from a woman aged 25-40 years with acute COVID-19.

This clone was seen once. The CDR3 DNA sequence: TGTGCCAGTAGTCCAGGGGGCGTTGTAGCCACCTTC. This gives the protein CASSPGGVVATF. J is TRBJ1-2 and V is TRBV19, with TRBD1 matching 8 bases. Germline CDR1 reads LNHDA; CDR2 reads SQIVND (reference sequence). V lost 5 bases, J lost 13 bases, and 9 bases stayed unmatched. The CDR3 is made up of 12 amino acids.

The chain uses TRBV6-6 and TRBJ1-2; TRBD1 matches at 10 bases. J gave up 5 bases and V 5 bases, and 5 bases lay outside the gene matches. Per germline, CDR1 MNHNY and CDR2 SVGAGI (reference sequence). The CDR3 spans 14 residues. The chain's CDR3 is CASSIDRGPYGYTF. The DNA of the CDR3 is TGTGCCAGCAGTATCGACAGGGGGCCTTATGGCTACACCTTC.

V usage is TRBV27 and J usage is TRBJ2-7, with TRBD2 matching over 13 bases. This CDR3 spans 16 amino acids. V was clipped by 4 bases and J by 3 bases; unmatched bases: 6. Germline CDR1 MNHEY, CDR2 SMNVEV (reference sequence). Here the CDR3 reads CASSSELAGGFYEQYF. CDR3 sequence (DNA): TGTGCCAGCAGTTCCGAACTAGCGGGGGGGTTCTACGAGCAGTACTTC.

This clone came up a few times. The chain links TRBV4-2 to TRBJ2-2; perhaps TRBD1 as D (5 bases). Germline-derived CDR1 and CDR2 are LGHNA and YNFKEQ. This CDR3 has 16 amino acids. V was clipped by 0 bases and J by 2 bases, with 10 bases between them. The CDR3: CASSQDWTHNTGELFF. The DNA of the CDR3 is TGTGCCAGCAGCCAAGATTGGACACACAACACCGGGGAGCTGTTTTTT.

The gene calls are TRBV15 and TRBJ1-3, with D uncertain. Trimming took 0 bases from V and 8 from J, leaving 8 bases between them. CDR1 is LNHNV, CDR2 YYDKDF, per germline (reference sequence). The CDR3 contains 13 residues. Written as DNA, the CDR3 is TGTGCCACCAGCAGAGACCCAGAGGACACCATATATTTT. As protein: CATSRDPEDTIYF.

V usage is TRBV5-1 and J usage is TRBJ2-3; TRBD2 is a possible D gene (5 bases). The CDR3 sequence is 14 residues long. The germline gives CDR1 SGHRS, CDR2 YFSETQ. Trimming pared 4 bases from V and 1 base from J, leaving 10 bases between. The CDR3 DNA reads as TGCGCCAGCAGCCAACAACTAGGCACAGATACGCAGTATTTT. This translates into CASSQQLGTDTQYF. Filled out from reference TRBV5-1 and TRBJ2-3, the complete variable domain reads KAGVTQTPRYLIKTRGQQVTLSCSPISGHRSVSWYQQTPGQGLQFLFEYFSETQRNKGNFPGRFSGRQFSNSRSEMNVSTLELGDSALYLCASSQQLGTDTQYFGPGTRLTVL.

This clone was seen a handful of times. The chain is built from TRBV14 and TRBJ1-1, with unresolved D. V was trimmed by 3 bases and J by 0 bases, leaving 8 bases between them. This CDR3 region has 14 residues. The V gene's germline CDR1 is SGHDN and CDR2 FVKESK. CDR3 sequence reads: CASSHQTLNTEAFF. The CDR3 DNA reads TGTGCCAGCAGCCACCAGACACTGAACACTGAAGCTTTCTTT.

In its sample, this clone was seen once. The chain combines TRBV7-9 with TRBJ1-1, with TRBD1 matching over 12 bases. V lost 6 bases and J lost 5; bases outside the gene matches: 16. This CDR3 spans 18 amino acids. CDR1 SEHNR and CDR2 FQNEAQ come from the germline V gene (reference sequence). The CDR3 sequence: CASRLLLGTGGAGTEAFF. The CDR3 bases are TGTGCCAGCAGACTACTACTCGGGACAGGGGGCGCGGGTACTGAAGCTTTCTTT.

The V and J genes are TRBV4-1 and TRBJ2-1; 16 bases map to TRBD2. V lost 4 bases, J lost 0 bases, and 15 bases stayed unmatched. This CDR3 region has 22 residues. Germline CDR1 reads MGHRA; CDR2 reads YSYEKL. This CDR3 reads CASSLRSPGTSGGASSYNEQFF. Here the CDR3 DNA reads TGCGCCAGCAGCCTACGAAGTCCCGGGACTAGCGGGGGGGCTTCCTCCTACAATGAGCAGTTCTTC.

The chain employs TRBV19 and TRBJ2-3; 7 bases agree with TRBD2. V lost 6 bases, J lost 4 bases, and 4 bases stayed unmatched. The CDR3 contains 13 residues. Germline lookup yields CDR1 LNHDA and CDR2 SQIVND (reference sequence). CDR3 sequence (DNA): TGTGCCAGTAGCGGGAGCGGGGCAGATACGCAGTATTTT. Protein sequence: CASSGSGADTQYF.

Only one count was recorded for this clone. The chain carries TRBV18 and TRBJ1-1, with TRBD1 as a possible D gene (5 bases). The germline CDR1 and CDR2 sequences are KGHSH and LQKENI. This CDR3 has 14 amino acids. The V and J ends lost 1 base and 7 bases respectively, with 13 bases between them. The CDR3 protein is CASSPLSTGDEAFF. In DNA, the CDR3 is TGTGCCAGCTCACCACTATCCACAGGCGATGAAGCTTTCTTT.

The gene calls are TRBV3-1 (or the pseudogene TRBV3-2) and TRBJ1-1; 9 nucleotides align to TRBD1. CDR3 size: 16 residues. Germline loops: CDR1 LGHDT, CDR2 YNNKEL (reference sequence). V dropped 3 bases and J dropped 6; count of bases not matched to a gene: 11. The CDR3 here is CASSHNGDREFAEAFF. CDR3 nucleotide sequence: TGTGCCAGCAGCCATAATGGGGACAGGGAGTTTGCTGAAGCTTTCTTT.

The V gene is TRBV18, the J gene TRBJ2-5, with 8 bases fitting TRBD1. CDR1 KGHSH and CDR2 LQKENI come from the germline V gene. Trimming at V came to 6 bases and at J to 1 base, leaving 7 bases not matched to a gene. CDR3 length: 15 amino acids. DNA of the CDR3: TGTGCCAGCTCTCCGACAGGGGTTCGCCAAGAGACCCAGTACTTC. It encodes CASSPTGVRQETQYF.

The chain couples TRBV19 to TRBJ1-6; 8 bases agree with TRBD1. Germline CDR1 reads LNHDA; CDR2 reads SQIVND (reference sequence). This CDR3 spans 16 amino acids. Unmatched junction bases numbered 9, after V lost 2 bases and J lost 9 bases. CDR3 sequence (DNA): TGTGCCAGTAGTATACTTGCCGGGGACAGGAGTTCACCCCTCCACTTT. Residues: CASSILAGDRSSPLHF. Together with reference TRBV19 and TRBJ1-6, the CDR3 gives the full variable domain: DGGITQSPKYLFRKEGQNVTLSCEQNLNHDAMYWYRQDPGQGLRLIYYSQIVNDFQKGDIAEGYSVSREKKESFPLTVTSAQKNPTAFYLCASSILAGDRSSPLHFGNGTRLTVT.

The chain couples TRBV6-6 to TRBJ1-2, with D unresolved. The germline CDR1 and CDR2 sequences are MNHNY and SVGAGI (reference sequence). V was shortened by 7 bases and J by 4 bases, with 10 bases between the two germline ends. This CDR3 is 12 amino acids long. CDR3 DNA sequence: TGTGCCAGCACCAAAGAGCTCTATGGCTACACCTTC. Translated: CASTKELYGYTF.

This clone was seen a handful of times. V and J are TRBV7-6 and TRBJ1-1; unclear D gene. Trimming removed 0 bases from V and 3 bases from J, with 8 bases in between. The CDR3 consists of 14 residues. Germline V CDR1 and CDR2: SGHVS, FNYEAQ. The CDR3 DNA reads as TGTGCCAGCAGCTTAGCTTCCACTGACACTGAAGCTTTCTTT. It specifies CASSLASTDTEAFF.

This rearrangement joins TRBV6-5 to TRBJ2-3; 9 bases line up with TRBD2. This CDR3 is 14 amino acids long. Germline lookup yields CDR1 MNHEY and CDR2 SVGAGI. The V and J ends lost 0 bases and 9 bases, in that order; junction bases with no gene match: 4. CDR3 protein: CASSYSPSGETQYF. The CDR3 nucleotides read TGTGCCAGCAGTTACTCGCCTAGCGGGGAGACGCAGTATTTT.

This chain connects TRBV27 to TRBJ1-4; 8 nucleotides align to TRBD1. Trimming at V came to 2 bases and at J to 7 bases, leaving 6 bases not matched to a gene. CDR3 length: 15 amino acids. The germline V gene encodes CDR1 MNHEY and CDR2 SMNVEV (reference sequence). The CDR3 region has the DNA TGTGCCAGCAGTTTAAGGACAGGGAGAAGTGAAAAACTGTTTTTT. It codes for CASSLRTGRSEKLFF.

This clone was seen a single time. This chain uses TRBV6-2 or TRBV6-3 with TRBJ2-5, with TRBD2 matching 10 bases. The CDR3 consists of 17 residues. With 0 bases clipped from V and 3 bases from J, the junction kept 7 bases outside the gene matches. From germline, CDR1 is MNHEY and CDR2 SVGEGT. The DNA for the CDR3 is TGTGCCAGCAGTTACTCCCTTACTAGCGGGGATGAAGAGACCCAGTACTTC. This sequence encodes CASSYSLTSGDEETQYF.

The chain has TRBV4-2 and TRBJ1-1; D unresolved. Trimming removed 0 bases at V and 6 bases at J, with 8 bases between. Germline V gene data show CDR1 as LGHNA and CDR2 as YNFKEQ. This CDR3 contains 13 residues. CDR3 sequence reads: CASSQDYRAEAFF. The CDR3 coding sequence is TGTGCCAGCAGCCAAGATTATAGAGCTGAAGCTTTCTTT.